The source of this T cell receptor (beta chain) is a study of beta chain features in type 1 diabetes. Sequenced material consisted of expressed TCRB transcripts (all of the isolated RNA was reverse transcribed). Profiling relied on immunoSEQ multiplex PCR, and the TCRdb table lists in-frame clones only, not all of them. Here the sample spans 970,000 or so clones, roughly 15% being singletons. To note about this clone: Its target is unknown.

Every donor had blood drawn once into heparin, approximately 120 mL on average. Using CD45RO/CCR7/CD25/CD127/CD95/CD27, CD4+ naive, central memory, regulatory and stem cell-like memory cells were sorted. The CDR3 sequence is 14 residues long. Germline-derived CDR1 and CDR2 are SGDLS and YYNGEE. V dropped 6 bases and J dropped 4; count of bases not matched to a gene: 7. The study, taken as a whole, reports: In comparison with healthy donors, patients had naive, central memory and Treg TCRB repertoires that appeared more similar. cDNA sequencing could over-represent cells with high TCR expression.

The genes are TRBV9 and TRBJ2-1, with 7 bases identical to TRBD2. The receptor was isolated from a woman between 18 and 30 years old in good health. The sample taken for sequencing was naive CD4+ T cells from blood. CDR3 DNA: TGTGCCAGCAATGAGCGGGGTGTATACAATGAGCAGTTCTTC. Translating gives CASNERGVYNEQFF.